Reported below is one T cell receptor beta chain. Its specificity is unknown. CDR1 and CDR2 from the germline V gene are SQVTM and ANQGSEA. V dropped 5 bases and J dropped 1 base, with 12 bases sitting between them. This CDR3 spans 14 amino acids. PCR employed 60 Vbeta and 13 Jbeta primers. Profiled with immunoSEQ multiplex PCR; TCRdb holds only in-frame clones, not every one. In the table there are some 200,000 clones, roughly 79% of which are singletons. The data derive from a study of cytomegalovirus exposure and HLA in healthy donors. Broader study findings: Some highly shared sequence variants likely arose as a pipeline artifact. Despite most TCR sequences being rare, some public TCRs occurred in many donors. Sequencing depth across donors, presence/absence analyses assumed, was roughly uniform. Some segments of the V type, notably TRBV6-2 and TRBV6-3, were excluded as indistinguishable.

The rearrangement uses TRBV29-1 and TRBJ1-5; no definite D call. The sample taken for sequencing was PBMCs. This TCR derives from a woman in her thirties or forties in good health and CMV-seronegative. CDR3: CSVCLGVSNQPQHF. The CDR3, as DNA: TGCAGCGTTTGCCTCGGGGTGAGCAATCAGCCCCAGCATTTT.